A single sample gave rise to the 10 T cell receptor beta chains below, sequenced in a study of T-cell memory formation after mild COVID-19. TCRdb re-called the 5' RACE reads with MiXCR, one entry per CDR3 protein. The table shows about 470,000 distinct CDR3 sequences, with 15% to 20% occurring only once. Sequenced material: PBMCs or a T cell subset sorted from them (not recorded which). The receptors stem from an adult woman who had mild COVID-19 (a few samples of this study predate the infection). Cell type and time point are not known.

V gene TRBV18 combines with J gene TRBJ2-3, with a tentative D call TRBD1 (6 bases). Germline V CDR1 and CDR2: KGHSH, LQKENI. CDR3 size: 16 residues. V was trimmed by 2 bases and J by 2 bases, leaving 14 bases between them. This CDR3 is CASSPSTGFYTDTQYF. The CDR3, as DNA: TGTGCCAGCTCACCAAGTACAGGGTTCTACACAGATACGCAGTATTTT.

This clonotype was observed many times. The chain recombines TRBV18 with TRBJ2-3; no definite D call. The V gene's germline CDR1 is KGHSH and CDR2 LQKENI. With 8 bases removed from V and 0 bases from J, the gap between germline ends came to 12 bases. This CDR3 is 14 amino acids long. The CDR3 sequence is CASSPSTSTDTQYF. In DNA form, the CDR3 reads TGTGCCAGCAGCCCTTCCACTAGCACAGATACGCAGTATTTT. The whole variable domain, filled in from reference TRBV18 and TRBJ2-3, reads NAGVMQNPRHLVRRRGQEARLRCSPMKGHSHVYWYRQLPEEGLKFMVYLQKENIIDESGMPKERFSAEFPKEGPSILRIQQVVRGDSAAYFCASSPSTSTDTQYFGPGTRLTVL.

This clonotype came up a few times. The rearrangement uses TRBV19 and TRBJ2-7; 8 nucleotides match TRBD2. Germline trimming cut 6 bases from V and 1 base from J; bases unmatched to any gene: 8. CDR1 and CDR2 from the germline V gene are LNHDA and SQIVND (reference sequence). This CDR3 is built from 15 residues. As DNA, the CDR3 is TGTGCCAGTAGAGGTCCTTCTAGCGGGTCCTACGAGCAGTACTTC. It codes for CASRGPSSGSYEQYF. The full variable domain, in which reference TRBV19 and TRBJ2-7 provide the parts outside the CDR3, is DGGITQSPKYLFRKEGQNVTLSCEQNLNHDAMYWYRQDPGQGLRLIYYSQIVNDFQKGDIAEGYSVSREKKESFPLTVTSAQKNPTAFYLCASRGPSSGSYEQYFGPGTRLTVT.

The chain has TRBV5-6 and TRBJ2-3; 9 positions match TRBD1. The J segment lost 3 bases and the V segment lost 4 bases, leaving 6 bases of the junction unmatched. Germline V gives CDR1 SGHDT, CDR2 YYEEEE. The CDR3 spans 15 residues. CDR3 DNA: TGTGCCAGCAGCCCGGGGACAGGGTGGACAGATACGCAGTATTTT. Encoded protein: CASSPGTGWTDTQYF.

This clonotype occurred a few times. CDR3 in amino acids: CASSYSKGAGELFF. CDR3 coding DNA: TGTGCCAGCAGTTACTCGAAAGGGGCCGGGGAGCTGTTTTTT. This chain joins TRBV6-2 or TRBV6-3 and TRBJ2-2, with a tentative D call TRBD1 (5 bases). CDR3 length: 14 residues. Germline values: CDR1 MNHEY, CDR2 SVGEGT. The V end was cut by 0 bases, the J end by 6 bases, with 8 bases between.

The sample holds a few counts of this clonotype. In DNA, the CDR3 is TGTGCCAGCAGTTTATACCCCCGGACTAGCGGGTGCTACTTC. Translation: CASSLYPRTSGCYF. V and J are TRBV28 and TRBJ2-7, with 11 positions matching TRBD2. The V segment lost 1 base and the J segment 13 bases; nucleotides outside the gene matches: 9. The germline V gene encodes CDR1 MDHEN and CDR2 SYDVKM. There are 14 residues in the CDR3.

This chain connects TRBV15 to TRBJ2-5; the D is unclear. Germline V gene data show CDR1 as LNHNV and CDR2 as YYDKDF (reference sequence). Trimming stripped 1 base from V and 4 bases from J, with 13 bases between. The CDR3 runs 15 residues. The CDR3 here is CATSRVRGRGETQYF. The CDR3 nucleotides read TGTGCCACCAGCAGAGTACGTGGGCGCGGAGAGACCCAGTACTTC.

This clonotype showed up just a few times. The gene calls are TRBV5-1 and TRBJ2-2, with 13 bases that match TRBD2. Germline trimming cut 1 base from V and 5 bases from J; bases unmatched to any gene: 8. Germline loops: CDR1 SGHRS, CDR2 YFSETQ. The CDR3 loop spans 18 amino acids. CDR3 sequence (DNA): TGCGCCAGCAGCTTGCTCGGACTAGCGGGAGCAGAGACCGGGGAGCTGTTTTTT. Amino acid sequence: CASSLLGLAGAETGELFF.

The chain is built from TRBV24-1 and TRBJ2-1; TRBD2 agrees at 11 bases. CDR1 is KGHDR, CDR2 SFDVKD, per germline. J was trimmed by 2 bases and V by 4 bases; bases with no gene match: 3. The CDR3 has 16 residues. CDR3 in DNA: TGTGCCACCAGTGAAATAGCGGGAGGGCCCTACAATGAGCAGTTCTTC. The encoded protein is CATSEIAGGPYNEQFF.

V gene TRBV7-6 combines with J gene TRBJ2-1, with 12 bases lining up with TRBD2. Losses at the gene ends were 3 bases for V and 8 bases for J; bases not matched to a gene: 17. The CDR3 is 19 residues long. Germline CDR1 SGHVS, CDR2 FNYEAQ. The DNA of the CDR3 is TGTGCCAGCAGCTTCGGCTCCTCCCTCCCTAGCGGGAGGGCCGATGAGCAGTTCTTC. Amino acids: CASSFGSSLPSGRADEQFF.